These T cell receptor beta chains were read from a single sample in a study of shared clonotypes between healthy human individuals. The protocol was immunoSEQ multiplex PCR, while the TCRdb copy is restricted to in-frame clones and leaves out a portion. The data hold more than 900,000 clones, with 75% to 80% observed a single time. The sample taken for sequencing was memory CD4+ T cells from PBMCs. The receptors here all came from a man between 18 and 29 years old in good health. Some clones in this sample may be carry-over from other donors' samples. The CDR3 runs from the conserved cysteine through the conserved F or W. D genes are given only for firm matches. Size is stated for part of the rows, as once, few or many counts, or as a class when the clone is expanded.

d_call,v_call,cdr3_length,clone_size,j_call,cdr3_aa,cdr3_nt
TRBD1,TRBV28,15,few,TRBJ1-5,CASRGTGGYEQPQHF,TGTGCCAGCAGGGGGACAGGGGGCTACGAGCAGCCCCAGCATTTT
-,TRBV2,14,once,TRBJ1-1,CASSLTGGNTEAFF,TGTGCCAGCAGTTTGACAGGCGGGAACACTGAAGCTTTCTTT
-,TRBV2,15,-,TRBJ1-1,CASSPLSGVGTEAFF,TGTGCCAGCAGTCCCCTGTCCGGGGTAGGCACTGAAGCTTTCTTT
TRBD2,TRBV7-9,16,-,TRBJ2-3,CASSPQPAGGTDTQYF,TGTGCCAGCAGCCCTCAGCCCGCGGGGGGCACAGATACGCAGTATTTT
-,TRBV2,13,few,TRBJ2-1,CASSGYRYNEQFF,TGTGCCAGCAGTGGTTACAGGTACAATGAGCAGTTCTTC
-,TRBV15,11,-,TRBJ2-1,CATSRELEQFF,TGTGCCACCAGCAGAGAACTTGAGCAGTTCTTC
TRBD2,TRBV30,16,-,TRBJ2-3,CAWTGPSSGSTDTQYF,TGTGCCTGGACAGGGCCGTCTAGCGGAAGCACAGATACGCAGTATTTT
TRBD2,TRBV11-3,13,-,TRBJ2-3,CASSLGEGDTQYF,TGTGCCAGCAGCTTAGGGGAGGGGGATACGCAGTATTTT
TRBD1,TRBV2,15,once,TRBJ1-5,CASSGGTGGNQPQHF,TGTGCCAGCAGTGGAGGGACAGGCGGCAATCAGCCCCAGCATTTT
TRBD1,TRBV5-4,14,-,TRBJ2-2,CASSGRDRAGELFF,TGTGCCAGCAGCGGCCGGGACAGGGCCGGGGAGCTGTTTTTT
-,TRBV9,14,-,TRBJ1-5,CASSVSIGNQPQHF,TGTGCCAGCAGCGTGTCAATCGGAAATCAGCCCCAGCATTTT
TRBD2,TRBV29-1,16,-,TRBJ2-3,CSVVGLAGGGTDTQYF,TGCAGCGTTGTGGGACTAGCGGGAGGGGGCACAGATACGCAGTATTTT
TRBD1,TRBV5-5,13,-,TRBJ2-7,CASSSGQGYEQYF,TGTGCCAGCAGCTCAGGACAGGGCTACGAGCAGTACTTC
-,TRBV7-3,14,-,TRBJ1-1,CASSPLGLNTEAFF,TGTGCCAGCAGCCCCCTAGGGCTCAACACTGAAGCTTTCTTT
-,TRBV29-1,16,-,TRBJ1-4,CSVEGGRGGPNEKLFF,TGCAGCGTTGAAGGGGGTCGGGGGGGCCCCAATGAAAAACTGTTTTTT
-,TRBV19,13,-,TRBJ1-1,CASREGGETEAFF,TGTGCCAGTCGCGAGGGGGGGGAGACTGAAGCTTTCTTT
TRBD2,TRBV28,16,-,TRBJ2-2,CASRTLAGPSTGELFF,TGTGCCAGCAGGACACTAGCGGGACCCTCCACCGGGGAGCTGTTTTTT
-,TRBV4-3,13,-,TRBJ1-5,CASSQDPSQPQHF,TGCGCCAGCAGCCAAGATCCCTCGCAGCCCCAGCATTTT
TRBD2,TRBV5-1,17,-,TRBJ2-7,CASSPWGLAGGTYEQYF,TGCGCCAGCAGCCCGTGGGGACTAGCGGGAGGAACCTACGAGCAGTACTTC
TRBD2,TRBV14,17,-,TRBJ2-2,CASSQAHSGVNTGELFF,TGTGCCAGCAGCCAAGCCCATAGCGGGGTGAACACCGGGGAGCTGTTTTTT
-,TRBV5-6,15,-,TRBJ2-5,CASSWFFSGKETQYF,TGTGCCAGCAGTTGGTTCTTTTCGGGGAAAGAGACCCAGTACTTC
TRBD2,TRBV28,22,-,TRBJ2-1,CASSFDFPLLAGVSVSYNEQFF,TGTGCCAGCAGTTTTGATTTCCCGTTGCTAGCGGGAGTGTCTGTGTCCTACAATGAGCAGTTCTTC
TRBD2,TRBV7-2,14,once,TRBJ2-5,CASSPTTGGETQYF,TGTGCCAGCAGCCCCACCACGGGGGGGGAGACCCAGTACTTC
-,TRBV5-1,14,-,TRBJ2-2,CASSSGGHYGELFF,TGCGCCAGCAGCTCCGGGGGGCACTACGGGGAGCTGTTTTTT
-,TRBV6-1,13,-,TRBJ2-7,CASRDLRSYEQYF,TGTGCCAGCCGCGACCTTCGCTCCTACGAGCAGTACTTC
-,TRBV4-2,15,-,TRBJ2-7,CASSQGGQGFYEQYF,TGTGCCAGCAGCCAAGGTGGGCAGGGGTTCTACGAGCAGTACTTC
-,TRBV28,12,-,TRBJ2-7,CASSLGEPEQYF,TGTGCCAGCAGTTTAGGGGAGCCCGAGCAGTACTTC
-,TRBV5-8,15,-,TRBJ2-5,CASSLTGGGQETQYF,TGTGCCAGCAGCTTAACAGGGGGAGGGCAAGAGACCCAGTACTTC
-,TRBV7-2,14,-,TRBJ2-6,CASSPVRGANVLTF,TGTGCCAGCAGCCCCGTTCGCGGGGCCAACGTCCTGACTTTC
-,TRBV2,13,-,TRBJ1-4,CASSEASGEKLFF,TGTGCCAGCTCGGAGGCCTCGGGTGAAAAACTGTTTTTT
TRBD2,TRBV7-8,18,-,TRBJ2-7,CASSLSTFLTSGFYEQYF,TGTGCCAGCAGCTTAAGCACCTTCCTGACTAGCGGATTCTACGAGCAGTACTTC
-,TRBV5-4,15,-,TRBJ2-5,CASSPPVGGQETQYF,TGTGCCAGCAGCCCACCGGTAGGGGGCCAAGAGACCCAGTACTTC
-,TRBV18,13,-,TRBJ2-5,CASSPTVQETQYF,TGTGCCAGCTCGCCGACAGTTCAAGAGACCCAGTACTTC
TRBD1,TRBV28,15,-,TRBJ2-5,CASSLGSGGVKTQYF,TGTGCCAGCAGTTTAGGGTCAGGGGGAGTAAAGACCCAGTACTTC
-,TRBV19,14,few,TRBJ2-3,CASSIYSNTDTQYF,TGTGCCAGTAGTATCTACAGCAACACAGATACGCAGTATTTT
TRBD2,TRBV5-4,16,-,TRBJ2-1,CASSLVSSGSGNEQFF,TGTGCCAGCAGCTTGGTCTCTAGCGGGAGTGGGAATGAGCAGTTCTTC
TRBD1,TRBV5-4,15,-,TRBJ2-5,CASSLVPTRGETQYF,TGTGCCAGCAGCTTGGTTCCCACCAGGGGGGAGACCCAGTACTTC